Listed here are 2 T cell receptor beta chains from one sample, sequenced in a study of OX40 agonist ivuxolimab in advanced cancers. Clones were sequenced by immunoSEQ multiplex PCR, and TCRdb holds only the in-frame ones, with some missing. This table has roughly 36,000 clones, 65% to 75% appearing once. Here the sequenced sample was CD4+ or CD8+ T cells sorted from blood, taken in a trial of the OX40 agonist ivuxolimab. All receptors derive from an adult with an advanced solid tumor such as melanoma, head and neck, liver or kidney cancer.

The chain uses TRBV10-1 and TRBJ2-2, with TRBD1 matching 9 bases. Germline values: CDR1 WNHNN, CDR2 SYGVQD (reference sequence). The CDR3 totals 14 residues. The V and J ends lost 6 bases and 6 bases, in that order; junction bases with no gene match: 5. CDR3 loop: CASRRDRDSGELFF. The CDR3 DNA follows: TGCGCCAGCAGACGGGACAGGGATTCCGGGGAGCTGTTTTTT.

This clone came up once. The chain couples TRBV27 to TRBJ2-1; D is unclear. In germline, CDR1 is MNHEY, CDR2 SMNVEV (reference sequence). The V gene lost 0 bases and the J gene lost 8 bases, with 11 bases spanning the gap. This CDR3 is built from 14 residues. The chain's CDR3 is CASSLSSLLDEQFF. The CDR3 bases are TGTGCCAGCAGTTTATCTAGCCTCCTGGATGAGCAGTTCTTC.